This T cell receptor beta chain was identified during a study of cytomegalovirus exposure and HLA in healthy donors. CDR1 is MNHEY, CDR2 SVGAGI, per germline. This CDR3 is built from 15 residues. The V segment lost 6 bases and the J segment 8 bases; nucleotides outside the gene matches: 13. Researchers ran the PCR with 60 Vbeta and 13 Jbeta primers. The repertoire was sequenced with immunoSEQ multiplex PCR; TCRdb's copy has only in-frame clones and lacks some. Of 55,000 or so clones listed, roughly 80% were seen once; the top ten hold roughly 1.6%. The chain employs TRBV6-5 and TRBJ2-7, with TRBD2 matching 10 bases. The receptor comes from a man aged 25 to 40 in good health and CMV-seronegative. The material sequenced was PBMCs. The CDR3 loop is CASSTTSAGGLKQYF. The CDR3 DNA reads as TGTGCCAGCAGCACTACTTCAGCGGGGGGGCTAAAGCAGTACTTC.